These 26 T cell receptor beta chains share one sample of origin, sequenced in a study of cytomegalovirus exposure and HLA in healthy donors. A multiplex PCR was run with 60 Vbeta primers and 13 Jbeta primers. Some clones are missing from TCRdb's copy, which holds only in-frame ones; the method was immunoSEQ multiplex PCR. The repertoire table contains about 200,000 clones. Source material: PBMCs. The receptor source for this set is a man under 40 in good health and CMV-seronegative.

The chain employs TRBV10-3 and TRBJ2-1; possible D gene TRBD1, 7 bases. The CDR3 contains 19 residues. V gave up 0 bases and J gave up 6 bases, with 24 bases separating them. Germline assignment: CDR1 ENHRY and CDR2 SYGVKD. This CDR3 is CAISESGRGSGDGFNEQFF. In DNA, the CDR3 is TGTGCCATCAGTGAGTCCGGCAGGGGGTCGGGAGATGGGTTCAATGAGCAGTTCTTC.

The CDR3 region is CASSPVAGQSEAFF. In DNA, the CDR3 is TGCGCCAGCAGCCCTGTTGCGGGGCAAAGTGAAGCTTTCTTT. The gene calls are TRBV5-1 and TRBJ1-1; the D gene is possibly TRBD1 (5 bases). Looked up from germline, CDR1 is SGHRS and CDR2 is YFSETQ. The CDR3 consists of 14 residues. V was clipped by 4 bases and J by 7 bases, with 17 bases between them. Combining the CDR3 with reference TRBV5-1 and TRBJ1-1 gives the whole variable domain KAGVTQTPRYLIKTRGQQVTLSCSPISGHRSVSWYQQTPGQGLQFLFEYFSETQRNKGNFPGRFSGRQFSNSRSEMNVSTLELGDSALYLCASSPVAGQSEAFFGQGTRLTVV.

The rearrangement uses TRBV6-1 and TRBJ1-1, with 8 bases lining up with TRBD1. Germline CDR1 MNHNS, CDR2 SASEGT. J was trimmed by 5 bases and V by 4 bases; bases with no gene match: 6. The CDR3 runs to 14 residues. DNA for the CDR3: TGTGCCAGCAGTGGGCGGACAGGGCCTACTGAAGCTTTCTTT. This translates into CASSGRTGPTEAFF.

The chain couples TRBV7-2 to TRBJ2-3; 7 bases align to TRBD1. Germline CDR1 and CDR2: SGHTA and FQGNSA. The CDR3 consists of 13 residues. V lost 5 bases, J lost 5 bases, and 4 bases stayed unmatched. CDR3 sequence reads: CASSTTGKDTQYF. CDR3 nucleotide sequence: TGTGCCAGCAGCACGACAGGGAAAGATACGCAGTATTTT.

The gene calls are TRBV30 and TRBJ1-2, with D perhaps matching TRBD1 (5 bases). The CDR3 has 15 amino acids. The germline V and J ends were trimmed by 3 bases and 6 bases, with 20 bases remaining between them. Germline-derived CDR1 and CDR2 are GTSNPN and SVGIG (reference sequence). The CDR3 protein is CAWSLAGGTEHGYTF. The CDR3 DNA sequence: TGTGCCTGGAGCTTGGCGGGGGGTACGGAACATGGCTACACCTTC.

CDR3 amino acids: CASSTQTGVNTEAFF. The DNA for the CDR3 is TGTGCCAGCAGCACCCAAACAGGAGTCAACACTGAAGCTTTCTTT. The chain recombines TRBV7-2 with TRBJ1-1; the D gene is possibly TRBD1 (5 bases). V was pared by 5 bases and J by 2 bases, with 15 bases between. This CDR3 has 15 amino acids. Per the germline V gene, CDR1 is SGHTA and CDR2 is FQGNSA.

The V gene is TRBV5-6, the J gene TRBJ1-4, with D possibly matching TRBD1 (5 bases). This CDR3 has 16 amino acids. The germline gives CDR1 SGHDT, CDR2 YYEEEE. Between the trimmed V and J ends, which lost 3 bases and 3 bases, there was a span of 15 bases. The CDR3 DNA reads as TGTGCCAGCAGCTGGAGGGGATATCGGCCTAATGAAAAACTGTTTTTT. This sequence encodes CASSWRGYRPNEKLFF.

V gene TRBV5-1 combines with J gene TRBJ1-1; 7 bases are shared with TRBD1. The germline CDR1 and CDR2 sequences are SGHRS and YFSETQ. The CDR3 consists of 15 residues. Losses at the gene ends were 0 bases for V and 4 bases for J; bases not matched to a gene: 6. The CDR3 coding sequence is TGCGCCAGCAGCTTGGTAACAGGGGCGGGCACTGAAGCTTTCTTT. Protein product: CASSLVTGAGTEAFF.

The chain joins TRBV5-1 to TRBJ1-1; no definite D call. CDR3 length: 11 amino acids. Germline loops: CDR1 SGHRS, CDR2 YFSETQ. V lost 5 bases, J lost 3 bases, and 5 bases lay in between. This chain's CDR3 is CASREDTEAFF. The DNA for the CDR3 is TGCGCCAGCAGGGAGGACACTGAAGCTTTCTTT. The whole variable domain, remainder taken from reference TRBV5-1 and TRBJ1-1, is KAGVTQTPRYLIKTRGQQVTLSCSPISGHRSVSWYQQTPGQGLQFLFEYFSETQRNKGNFPGRFSGRQFSNSRSEMNVSTLELGDSALYLCASREDTEAFFGQGTRLTVV.

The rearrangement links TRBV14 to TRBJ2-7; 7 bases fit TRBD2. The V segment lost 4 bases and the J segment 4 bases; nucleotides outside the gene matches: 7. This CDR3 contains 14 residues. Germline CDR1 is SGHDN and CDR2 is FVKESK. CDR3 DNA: TGTGCCAGCAGCCTCATTCCGGGGGGTTACGAGCAGTACTTC. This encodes CASSLIPGGYEQYF.

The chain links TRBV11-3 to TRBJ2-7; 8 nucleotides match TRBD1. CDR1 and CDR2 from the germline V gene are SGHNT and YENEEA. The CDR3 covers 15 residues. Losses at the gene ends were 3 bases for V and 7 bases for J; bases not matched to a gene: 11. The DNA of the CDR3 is TGTGCCAGCAGCTTGCTGCAGGGGGCTCCTGGGGAGCAGTACTTC. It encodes CASSLLQGAPGEQYF.

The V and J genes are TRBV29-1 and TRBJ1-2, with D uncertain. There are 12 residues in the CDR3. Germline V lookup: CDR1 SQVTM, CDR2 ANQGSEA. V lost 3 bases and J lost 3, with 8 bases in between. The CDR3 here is CSVDFQDYGYTF. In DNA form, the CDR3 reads TGCAGCGTTGACTTTCAGGACTATGGCTACACCTTC.

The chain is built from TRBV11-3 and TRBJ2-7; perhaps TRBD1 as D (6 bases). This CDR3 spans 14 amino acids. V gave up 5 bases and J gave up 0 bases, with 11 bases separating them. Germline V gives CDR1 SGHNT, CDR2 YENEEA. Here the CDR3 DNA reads TGTGCCAGCAGCCCTCGACAGGACTCCTACGAGCAGTACTTC. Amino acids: CASSPRQDSYEQYF.

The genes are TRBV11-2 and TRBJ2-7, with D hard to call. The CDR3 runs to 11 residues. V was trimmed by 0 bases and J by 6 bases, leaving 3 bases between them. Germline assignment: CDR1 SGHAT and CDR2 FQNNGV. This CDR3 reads CASSLDVEQYF. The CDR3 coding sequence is TGTGCCAGCAGCTTAGACGTCGAGCAGTACTTC.

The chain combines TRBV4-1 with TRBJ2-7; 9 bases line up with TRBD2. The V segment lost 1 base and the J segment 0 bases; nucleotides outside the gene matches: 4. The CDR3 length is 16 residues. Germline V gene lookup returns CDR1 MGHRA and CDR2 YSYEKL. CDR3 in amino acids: CASSQAVAGVSYEQYF. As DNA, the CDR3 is TGCGCCAGCAGCCAAGCAGTAGCGGGAGTCTCCTACGAGCAGTACTTC.

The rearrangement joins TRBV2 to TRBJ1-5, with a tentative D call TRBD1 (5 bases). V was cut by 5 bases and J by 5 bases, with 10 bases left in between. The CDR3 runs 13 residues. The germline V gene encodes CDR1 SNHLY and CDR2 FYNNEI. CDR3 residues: CASSWTTDQPQHF. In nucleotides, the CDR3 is TGTGCCAGCAGTTGGACAACCGATCAGCCCCAGCATTTT.

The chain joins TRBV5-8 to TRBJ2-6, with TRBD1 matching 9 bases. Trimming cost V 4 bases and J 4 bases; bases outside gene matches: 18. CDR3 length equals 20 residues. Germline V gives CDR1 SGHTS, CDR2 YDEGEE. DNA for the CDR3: TGTGCCAGCAGCCCGGGACAGGGAGGCTCCGGCGCGGGAGGGGCCAACGTCCTGACTTTC. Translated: CASSPGQGGSGAGGANVLTF.

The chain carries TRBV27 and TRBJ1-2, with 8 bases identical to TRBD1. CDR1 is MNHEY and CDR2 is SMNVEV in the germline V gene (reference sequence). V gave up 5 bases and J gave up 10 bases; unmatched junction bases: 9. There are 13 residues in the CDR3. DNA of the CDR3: TGTGCCAGCAGTCCTTTCGGACAGGGACACTACACCTTC. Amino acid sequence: CASSPFGQGHYTF.

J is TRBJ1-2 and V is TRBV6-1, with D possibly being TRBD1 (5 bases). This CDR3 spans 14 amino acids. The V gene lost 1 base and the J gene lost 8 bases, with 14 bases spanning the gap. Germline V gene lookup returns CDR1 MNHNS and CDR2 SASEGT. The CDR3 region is CASSEVGGGRGYTF. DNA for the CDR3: TGTGCCAGCAGTGAAGTTGGGGGAGGGAGAGGCTACACCTTC.

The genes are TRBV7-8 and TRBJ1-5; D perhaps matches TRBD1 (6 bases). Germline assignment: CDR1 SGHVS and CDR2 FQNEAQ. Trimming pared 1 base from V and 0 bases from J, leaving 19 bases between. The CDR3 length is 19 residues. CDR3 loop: CASSLGTGSGGYSNQPQHF. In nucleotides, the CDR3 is TGTGCCAGCAGCTTAGGTACAGGGTCGGGGGGATATAGCAATCAGCCCCAGCATTTT.

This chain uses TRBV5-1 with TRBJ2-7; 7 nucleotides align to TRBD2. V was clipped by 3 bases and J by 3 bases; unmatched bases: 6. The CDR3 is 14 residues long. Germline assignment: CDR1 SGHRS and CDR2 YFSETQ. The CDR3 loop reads CASSSSPSGYEQYF. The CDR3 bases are TGCGCCAGCAGCTCGTCTCCTAGCGGCTACGAGCAGTACTTC.

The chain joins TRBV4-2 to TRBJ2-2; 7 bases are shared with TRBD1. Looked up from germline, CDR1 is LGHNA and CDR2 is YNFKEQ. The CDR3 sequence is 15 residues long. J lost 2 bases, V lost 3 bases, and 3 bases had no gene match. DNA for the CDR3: TGTGCCAGCAGCCACAGGGACAGCAACACCGGGGAGCTGTTTTTT. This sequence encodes CASSHRDSNTGELFF.

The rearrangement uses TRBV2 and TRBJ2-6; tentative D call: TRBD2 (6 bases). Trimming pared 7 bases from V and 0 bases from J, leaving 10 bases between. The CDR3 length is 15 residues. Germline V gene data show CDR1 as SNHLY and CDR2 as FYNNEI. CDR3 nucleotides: TGTGCCAGCATTCTGGGACTCTCTGGGGCCAACGTCCTGACTTTC. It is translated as CASILGLSGANVLTF.

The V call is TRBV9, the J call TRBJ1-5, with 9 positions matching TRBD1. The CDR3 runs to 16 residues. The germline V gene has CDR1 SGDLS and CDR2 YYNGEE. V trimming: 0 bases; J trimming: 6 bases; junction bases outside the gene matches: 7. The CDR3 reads CASSVGTGEGFQPQHF. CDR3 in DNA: TGTGCCAGCAGCGTAGGGACAGGGGAAGGGTTTCAGCCCCAGCATTTT. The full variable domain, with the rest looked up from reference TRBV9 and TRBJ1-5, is DSGVTQTPKHLITATGQRVTLRCSPRSGDLSVYWYQQSLDQGLQFLIQYYNGEERAKGNILERFSAQQFPDLHSELNLSSLELGDSALYFCASSVGTGEGFQPQHFGDGTRLSIL.

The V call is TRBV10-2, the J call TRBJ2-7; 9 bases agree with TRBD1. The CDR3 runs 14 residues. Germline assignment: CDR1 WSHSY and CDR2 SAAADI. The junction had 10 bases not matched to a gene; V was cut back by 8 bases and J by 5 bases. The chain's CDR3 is CASDSGTGWHEQYF. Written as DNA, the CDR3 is TGCGCCAGCGACTCCGGGACAGGGTGGCACGAGCAGTACTTC.

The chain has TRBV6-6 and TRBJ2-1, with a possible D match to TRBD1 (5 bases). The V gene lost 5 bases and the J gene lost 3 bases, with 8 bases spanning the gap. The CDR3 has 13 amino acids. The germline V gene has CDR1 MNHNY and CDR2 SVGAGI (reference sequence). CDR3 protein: CASSRQYYNEQFF. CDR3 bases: TGTGCCAGCAGTAGACAGTACTACAATGAGCAGTTCTTC.